Each of the 28 T cell receptor beta chains below was sequenced from the same sample in a study of T cells in Graves' hyperthyroidism and ophthalmopathy. Amplified TCR beta CDR3 regions came from RNA transcripts. A set of HTBI primers served as the primers for a first-round RT-PCR of the TCR CDR3. TCRdb called the multiplex PCR reads again in MiXCR, with one record for every CDR3 protein. The sample gives 800,000 or so distinct CDR3 sequences, 35% to 45% of which show up once; 8.9% is in the top ten. Input material: blood. The receptors derive from a man younger than 35 with Graves' hyperthyroidism.

This clonotype was observed a few times. The V gene is TRBV7-9, the J gene TRBJ1-1; 7 nucleotides line up with TRBD1. The CDR3 totals 15 residues. Germline V gene lookup returns CDR1 SEHNR and CDR2 FQNEAQ (reference sequence). V dropped 1 base and J dropped 4; count of bases not matched to a gene: 6. CDR3: CASSLGQGFSTEAFF. CDR3 DNA: TGTGCCAGCAGCTTAGGACAGGGTTTTAGCACTGAAGCTTTCTTT.

The chain links TRBV7-9 to TRBJ1-2; 8 nucleotides align to TRBD1. Germline CDR1 reads SEHNR; CDR2 reads FQNEAQ (reference sequence). This CDR3 comprises 15 residues. The V segment lost 6 bases and the J segment 4 bases; nucleotides outside the gene matches: 10. CDR3 protein: CASSQTGTGTYGYTF. The CDR3 coding sequence is TGTGCCAGCAGTCAGACCGGGACAGGAACCTATGGCTACACCTTC. Filled out from reference TRBV7-9 and TRBJ1-2, the complete variable domain reads DTGVSQNPRHKITKRGQNVTFRCDPISEHNRLYWYRQTLGQGPEFLTYFQNEAQLEKSRLLSDRFSAERPKGSFSTLEIQRTEQGDSAMYLCASSQTGTGTYGYTFGSGTRLTVV.

This clonotype was counted ten times or more. The chain has TRBV29-1 and TRBJ1-2; TRBD1 agrees at 8 bases. J gave up 2 bases and V 5 bases, and 4 bases lay outside the gene matches. From germline, CDR1 is SQVTM and CDR2 ANQGSEA. This CDR3 has 13 amino acids. The CDR3 region has the DNA TGCAGCGTTCGGCACAGGGGGAACTATGGCTACACCTTC. Its protein is CSVRHRGNYGYTF.

This clonotype was found many times. The chain is built from TRBV20-1 and TRBJ1-4; D might be TRBD1 (6 bases). The V gene's germline CDR1 is DFQATT and CDR2 SNEGSKA (reference sequence). The CDR3 contains 14 residues. Trimming took 2 bases from V and 0 from J, leaving 7 bases between them. The CDR3 sequence is CSARTGTTNEKLFF. In nucleotides, the CDR3 is TGCAGTGCTAGAACAGGGACAACTAATGAAAAACTGTTTTTT.

This clonotype was observed at least ten times. The V gene is TRBV20-1, the J gene TRBJ1-1; 9 nucleotides agree with TRBD1. J gave up 3 bases and V 5 bases, and 7 bases lay outside the gene matches. The germline CDR1 and CDR2 sequences are DFQATT and SNEGSKA (reference sequence). The length of the CDR3 is 14 residues. Here the CDR3 DNA reads TGCAGTGCTCCACAGGGGGCAGGGGACACTGAAGCTTTCTTT. Its translation: CSAPQGAGDTEAFF.

Of note for this clonotype: This may come from a read error, since a much larger clone is one base off. This chain uses TRBV7-9 with TRBJ2-7; D is uncertain. CDR1 and CDR2 (germline): SEHNR, FQNEAQ (reference sequence). This CDR3 has 11 amino acids. CDR3 in DNA: TGTGCCAGCGGCTTACAAGGCGAGCAGTACTTC. Translating gives CASGLQGEQYF. Full variable domain (missing parts from reference TRBV7-9 and TRBJ2-7): DTGVSQNPRHKITKRGQNVTFRCDPISEHNRLYWYRQTLGQGPEFLTYFQNEAQLEKSRLLSDRFSAERPKGSFSTLEIQRTEQGDSAMYLCASGLQGEQYFGPGTRLTVT.

This chain uses TRBV5-1 with TRBJ1-5, with TRBD1 as a possible D gene (6 bases). Germline V gives CDR1 SGHRS, CDR2 YFSETQ. V gave up 2 bases and J gave up 3 bases, with 21 bases separating them. This CDR3 comprises 18 residues. The CDR3 reads CASSLGLAGTLVNQPQHF. The CDR3, as DNA: TGCGCCAGCAGCTTAGGGCTAGCGGGGACATTGGTCAATCAGCCCCAGCATTTT.

The V and J genes are TRBV29-1 and TRBJ2-7; 8 bases are shared with TRBD1. The germline CDR1 and CDR2 sequences are SQVTM and ANQGSEA. With 8 bases clipped from V and 3 bases from J, the junction kept 9 bases outside the gene matches. The CDR3 has 13 residues. The CDR3 DNA reads as TGCAGCTTGGGGACAGGCGATTTCTACGAGCAGTACTTC. Translating it yields CSLGTGDFYEQYF.

In the case of this clonotype: A much larger clonotype is one base distant, so this may be a read error. The genes are TRBV7-8 and TRBJ1-1; D is undetermined. The V gene's germline CDR1 is SGHVS and CDR2 FQNEAQ. The CDR3 loop spans 14 amino acids. CDR3 in amino acids: CASSLGSLNIEAFF. The CDR3 region has the DNA TGTGCCAGCAGCTTGGGCAGTTTGAACATTGAAGCTTTCTTT.

The chain uses TRBV20-1 and TRBJ2-3; D remains unclear. V lost 1 base, J lost 2 bases, and 7 bases lay in between. The CDR3 has 13 amino acids. In germline, CDR1 is DFQATT, CDR2 SNEGSKA (reference sequence). CDR3 residues: CSARAEYTDTQYF. Written as DNA, the CDR3 is TGCAGTGCTAGAGCGGAATACACAGATACGCAGTATTTT.

A note on this clonotype: This may be a read error, as it is one base from a much larger clone. The chain carries TRBV7-2 and TRBJ1-3; D gene ambiguous. Germline V CDR1 and CDR2: SGHTA, FQGNSA. The V gene lost 4 bases and the J gene lost 8 bases, with 12 bases spanning the gap. CDR3 length equals 13 residues. DNA for the CDR3: TGTGCCAGCAGCTCAGTCGCGGGAGACACCATATATTTT. This codes for CASSSVAGDTIYF.

This clonotype was observed at least ten times. This chain connects TRBV5-1 to TRBJ1-1; the D gene is possibly TRBD1 (6 bases). The ends were cut back, 4 bases at V and 4 bases at J, with 11 bases in the middle. The CDR3 consists of 13 residues. Germline assignment: CDR1 SGHRS and CDR2 YFSETQ. The CDR3: CASSGGTTTEAFF. The CDR3 region has the DNA TGCGCCAGCAGCGGAGGGACAACCACTGAAGCTTTCTTT. The full variable domain, rest sourced from reference TRBV5-1 and TRBJ1-1, is KAGVTQTPRYLIKTRGQQVTLSCSPISGHRSVSWYQQTPGQGLQFLFEYFSETQRNKGNFPGRFSGRQFSNSRSEMNVSTLELGDSALYLCASSGGTTTEAFFGQGTRLTVV.

The chain employs TRBV20-1 and TRBJ2-7, with D unresolved. CDR1 and CDR2 (germline): DFQATT, SNEGSKA (reference sequence). The CDR3 totals 9 residues. The DNA for the CDR3 is TGCAGTGCAACCCCTCCCCCGGAGGTC. It specifies CSATPPPEV.

In the case of this clonotype: This sequence may be a read error, since a much larger clone differs from it by one base. J is TRBJ1-2 and V is TRBV12-3 or TRBV12-4; D possibly corresponds to TRBD1 (6 bases). The CDR3 contains 14 residues. This CDR3 is CASSLTSNRVGFTF. DNA for the CDR3: TGTGCCAGCAGTTTAACGTCGAACAGGGTCGGCTTCACCTTC.

This chain connects TRBV6-4 to TRBJ2-2; TRBD1 is a possible D gene (6 bases). The V end lost 6 bases, the J end lost 1 base, and 12 bases lay between the germline ends. The CDR3 is 15 amino acids. Germline values: CDR1 MRHNA, CDR2 SNTAGT. The CDR3 coding sequence is TGTGCCAGCAGCGAGGGGGATCAGAACACCGGGGAGCTGTTTTTT. It is translated as CASSEGDQNTGELFF.

CDR3 sequence: CASSFGGPGREQYF. CDR3 bases: TGTGCCAGCAGCTTTGGCGGGCCAGGACGCGAGCAGTACTTC. V usage is TRBV2 and J usage is TRBJ2-7, with a weak D call TRBD2 (5 bases). The CDR3 runs 14 residues. CDR1 and CDR2 from the germline V gene are SNHLY and FYNNEI. Trimming took 6 bases from V and 6 from J, leaving 18 bases between them.

The J gene is TRBJ2-7, the V gene TRBV7-8; D might be TRBD1 (7 bases). V dropped 6 bases and J dropped 2 bases, with 17 bases sitting between them. The CDR3 length is 15 residues. Germline loops: CDR1 SGHVS, CDR2 FQNEAQ. CDR3 in amino acids: CASSYGGRGAYEQYF. The CDR3 region has the DNA TGTGCCAGCAGTTACGGGGGCAGGGGGGCCTACGAGCAGTACTTC.

This clonotype was seen at least ten times. The chain recombines TRBV7-6 with TRBJ1-1; D gene uncertain. V was pared by 0 bases and J by 4 bases, with 9 bases between. This CDR3 has 14 amino acids. The V gene's germline CDR1 is SGHVS and CDR2 FNYEAQ. CDR3 region: CASSLASLGTEAFF. CDR3 in DNA: TGTGCCAGCAGCTTAGCCAGCTTGGGCACTGAAGCTTTCTTT.

In this sample, this clonotype turned up many times. The CDR3 bases are TGCAGCGCAGGAACCGGGACTAGCGGGAGGACTTACGAGCAGTACTTC. This sequence encodes CSAGTGTSGRTYEQYF. V gene TRBV29-1 combines with J gene TRBJ2-7; TRBD2 matches at 15 bases. The junction had 11 bases not matched to a gene; V was cut back by 7 bases and J by 4 bases. CDR3 length: 16 amino acids. Germline V gene data show CDR1 as SQVTM and CDR2 as ANQGSEA.

The V and J genes are TRBV9 and TRBJ2-5, with 9 bases aligning to TRBD2. Unmatched junction bases numbered 10, after V lost 4 bases and J lost 3 bases. The CDR3 consists of 16 residues. Germline CDR1 reads SGDLS; CDR2 reads YYNGEE. CDR3 sequence: CASSPWGREGEETQYF. CDR3 in DNA: TGTGCCAGCAGCCCCTGGGGGCGGGAGGGCGAAGAGACCCAGTACTTC. The variable domain in full, with the rest retrieved from reference TRBV9 and TRBJ2-5, is DSGVTQTPKHLITATGQRVTLRCSPRSGDLSVYWYQQSLDQGLQFLIQYYNGEERAKGNILERFSAQQFPDLHSELNLSSLELGDSALYFCASSPWGREGEETQYFGPGTRLLVL.

The sample holds one count of this clonotype. V usage is TRBV19 and J usage is TRBJ2-6, with 8 positions matching TRBD2. Unmatched junction bases numbered 2, after V lost 3 bases and J lost 4 bases. The germline CDR1 and CDR2 sequences are LNHDA and SQIVND (reference sequence). The CDR3 is made up of 15 amino acids. CDR3 DNA sequence: TGTGCCAGTAGTATTCGGACTAGCGGGGCCAACGTCCTGACTTTC. This encodes CASSIRTSGANVLTF.

This clonotype was recorded many times. The V and J genes are TRBV20-1 and TRBJ1-1; a weak D match, TRBD1 (6 bases). CDR3 length equals 14 residues. Per the germline V gene, CDR1 is DFQATT and CDR2 is SNEGSKA (reference sequence). The ends were cut back, 3 bases at V and 2 bases at J, with 13 bases in the middle. DNA of the CDR3: TGCAGTGCTAGGCCGGGACATCCCAACACTGAAGCTTTCTTT. It yields the protein CSARPGHPNTEAFF.

About this clonotype: This is likely a read error, given that the CDR3 carries no conserved phenylalanine or tryptophan at its end. The DNA is left out, because the CDR3 cannot be placed on it with certainty; the CDR3 is given as TCRdb lists it. This chain uses TRBV7-7 with TRBJ1-3. The CDR3 is made up of 8 amino acids, end residues included. Germline CDR1 and CDR2: SSHAT and FNYEAQ (reference sequence). The CDR3 reads CASGGYDT.

To note about this clonotype: A single base separates this from a much larger clone, so it may be a read error. The chain uses TRBV7-9 and TRBJ2-7; D perhaps matches TRBD1 (5 bases). The J call may be incorrect, as the DNA end agrees better with TRBJ1-2. CDR3 size: 15 residues. Per the germline V gene, CDR1 is SEHNR and CDR2 is FQNEAQ (reference sequence). DNA for the CDR3: TGTGCCAGCAGCCCCCGGGCAGGGACCTTTTTAGGCTACACCTTC. It translates to CASSPRAGTFLGYTF.

The V and J genes are TRBV12-5 and TRBJ1-5; 11 bases agree with TRBD1. The CDR3 is made up of 15 amino acids. Germline loops: CDR1 LGHNT, CDR2 FRNRAP. V lost 4 bases to trimming and J lost 6 bases; unmatched junction nucleotides: 5. The CDR3 nucleotides are TGTGCTAGTGGTTCGGGACAGGGGGGCGGTCAGCCCCAGCATTTT. Its protein is CASGSGQGGGQPQHF.

To note about this clonotype: An end of the junction differs from the germline gene, which may be a read error. The V gene is TRBV9, the J gene TRBJ1-6, with D perhaps TRBD1 (6 bases). The V gene's germline CDR1 is SGDLS and CDR2 YYNGEE. This CDR3 contains 16 residues. Here the CDR3 reads CASSDTGNSYNSPPHF. The CDR3 DNA reads as TGTGCCAGCAGCGACACAGGGAATAGCTATAATTCACCCCCCCACTTT.

A few counts support this clonotype. A read error may produce the germline difference seen at one junction end. The rearrangement links TRBV7-9 to TRBJ1-1, with 7 bases aligning to TRBD1. Germline values: CDR1 SEHNR, CDR2 FQNEAQ (reference sequence). CDR3 size: 16 residues. CDR3 protein: CASSQAAGTANTEAFF. The CDR3, as DNA: TGCGCCAGCAGCCAAGCCGCCGGGACAGCCAACACTGAAGCTTTCTTT.

This clonotype was recorded a few times. The chain couples TRBV2 to TRBJ1-5; TRBD1 aligns across 9 bases. Germline loops: CDR1 SNHLY, CDR2 FYNNEI. There are 15 residues in the CDR3. Unmatched junction bases numbered 4, after V lost 6 bases and J lost 1 base. Here the CDR3 DNA reads TGTGCCAGCAGGAGGACAGGGGCCAGCAATCAGCCCCAGCATTTT. This sequence encodes CASRRTGASNQPQHF.